This T cell receptor (beta chain) was identified during a study of blood T cell repertoires in COVID-19. Germline lookup yields CDR1 SEHNR and CDR2 FQNEAQ (reference sequence). The CDR3 spans 16 residues. V was shortened by 4 bases and J by 0 bases, with 13 bases between the two germline ends. Authors' processing steps: Reference gene primer amplification gave nucleated cell count estimates. The repertoire was sequenced with immunoSEQ multiplex PCR; TCRdb's copy has only in-frame clones and lacks some. V and J calls and clone size are copied from that table; D and trimming were computed from the DNA. The table lists 360,000 or so clones, roughly 87% of them singletons, with 5.1% in the top ten.

Source material: PBMCs or T cells enriched from blood (not recorded which). This sequence joins TRBV7-9 and TRBJ2-4, with D possibly matching TRBD2 (7 bases). This sequence was found in a woman aged 45 to 65 who had recovered from COVID-19. The CDR3 DNA sequence: TGTGCCAGCAGCTGGGGGGGCCACCTAGCCAAAAACATTCAGTACTTC. Translated, it gives CASSWGGHLAKNIQYF.